The 31 T cell receptor beta chains given below trace back to one sample, sequenced in a study of PD-1 blockade in classical Hodgkin lymphoma. Stated time point: cycle 4 day 1 (C4D1), after 5 to 7 weeks of nivolumab. Patients all relapsed after autologous stem cell transplantation, and there was variation in brentuximab vedotin exposure. Sequencing used immunoSEQ multiplex PCR; TCRdb keeps in-frame clones, though not all of them. The sample includes around 60,000 clones, 87% of them seen just once. Sample: peripheral blood mononuclear cells (PBMCs), taken before the fourth cycle of nivolumab. The source is a human donor with classical Hodgkin lymphoma.

The rearrangement uses TRBV5-1 and TRBJ1-1; 7 bases fit TRBD1. The germline V gene encodes CDR1 SGHRS and CDR2 YFSETQ. V lost 4 bases to trimming and J lost 7 bases; unmatched junction nucleotides: 7. The CDR3 consists of 13 residues. The DNA of the CDR3 is TGCGCCAGCAGCAAGGGACAGTCCCTTGAAGCTTTCTTT. Amino acids: CASSKGQSLEAFF.

The chain has TRBV7-9 and TRBJ1-3; D ambiguous. Trimming shortened V by 0 bases and J by 4 bases, and 10 bases separated the two germline ends. The CDR3 sequence is 15 residues long. Germline V gene sequence: CDR1 SEHNR, CDR2 FQNEAQ (reference sequence). The CDR3 DNA follows: TGTGCCAGCAGCTTAGCGGCGGCAGGAGGAAACACCATATATTTT. Translated: CASSLAAAGGNTIYF.

V usage is TRBV5-1 and J usage is TRBJ2-1; D may be TRBD1 (6 bases). CDR3 length: 14 amino acids. Trimming left V 4 bases short and J 1 base short, with 9 bases between. Germline V gene data show CDR1 as SGHRS and CDR2 as YFSETQ. CDR3 in amino acids: CASSVGQSYNEQFF. Written as DNA, the CDR3 is TGCGCCAGCAGCGTCGGACAGTCCTACAATGAGCAGTTCTTC.

The rearrangement uses TRBV7-9 and TRBJ2-3; D possibly uses TRBD1 or TRBD2 (5 bases each). The CDR3 spans 12 residues. Germline V CDR1 and CDR2: SEHNR, FQNEAQ (reference sequence). The ends were cut back, 6 bases at V and 6 bases at J, with 10 bases in the middle. This CDR3 reads CASSTEGDTQYF. CDR3 nucleotide sequence: TGTGCCAGCAGTACTGAGGGGGATACGCAGTATTTT.

This chain connects TRBV27 to TRBJ2-5; TRBD1 matches 10 bases. Germline lookup yields CDR1 MNHEY and CDR2 SMNVEV (reference sequence). V was clipped by 4 bases and J by 7 bases; unmatched bases: 3. The length of the CDR3 is 13 residues. This chain's CDR3 is CASSSGQGGTQYF. Here the CDR3 DNA reads TGTGCCAGCAGTTCCGGACAGGGGGGGACCCAGTACTTC.

The J gene is TRBJ2-2, the V gene TRBV6-5; D remains ambiguous. V lost 2 bases and J 7 bases, leaving 11 bases between the germline ends. Germline assignment: CDR1 MNHEY and CDR2 SVGAGI. This CDR3 has 14 residues. DNA for the CDR3: TGTGCCAGCAGTTACGGCAGGACGAGCGGGGAGCTGTTTTTT. Protein product: CASSYGRTSGELFF.

This clone was detected only once. This chain uses TRBV14 with TRBJ2-1; 11 bases map to TRBD2. The ends lost 4 bases at V and 6 bases at J; junction bases unmatched: 8. This CDR3 has 16 residues. Germline CDR1 SGHDN, CDR2 FVKESK. The CDR3 here is CASSPSGLAVGNEQFF. The CDR3, as DNA: TGTGCCAGCAGCCCGTCGGGACTAGCGGTAGGCAATGAGCAGTTCTTC.

The rearrangement links TRBV5-8 to TRBJ2-2, with D perhaps TRBD1 or TRBD2 (5 bases each). The V gene's germline CDR1 is SGHTS and CDR2 YDEGEE. The CDR3 runs 16 residues. V dropped 3 bases and J dropped 3 bases, with 15 bases sitting between them. The CDR3 protein is CASSSGIDSYTGELFF. CDR3 nucleotide sequence: TGTGCCAGCAGCTCGGGAATCGACAGCTACACCGGGGAGCTGTTTTTT.

The CDR3 is CASSARGGHEKLFF. CDR3 coding DNA: TGTGCCAGCAGCGCCCGGGGAGGGCATGAAAAACTGTTTTTT. The chain uses TRBV9 and TRBJ1-4; D gene uncertain. CDR1 and CDR2 from the germline V gene are SGDLS and YYNGEE. This CDR3 is built from 14 residues. The ends were cut back, 3 bases at V and 6 bases at J, with 12 bases in the middle.

CDR3 sequence reads: CASSLDDNTEAFF. The CDR3 bases are TGTGCCAGCAGCTTGGACGACAACACTGAAGCTTTCTTT. The V gene is TRBV11-2, the J gene TRBJ1-1; D uncertain. V was cut by 3 bases and J by 2 bases, with 7 bases left in between. This CDR3 has 13 amino acids. The germline CDR1 and CDR2 sequences are SGHAT and FQNNGV. The entire variable domain, with the rest obtained from reference TRBV11-2 and TRBJ1-1, is as follows: EAGVAQSPRYKIIEKRQSVAFWCNPISGHATLYWYQQILGQGPKLLIQFQNNGVVDDSQLPKDRFSAERLKGVDSTLKIQPAKLEDSAVYLCASSLDDNTEAFFGQGTRLTVV.

This clone was seen a single time. The chain has TRBV11-1 and TRBJ2-7; no definite D call. V was clipped by 5 bases and J by 3 bases, with 11 bases between them. The CDR3 consists of 13 residues. Germline CDR1 is SGHAT and CDR2 is FQDESV (reference sequence). The CDR3 region has the DNA TGTGCCAGCAGCCCTGCCTGGGACTACGAGCAGTACTTC. Protein: CASSPAWDYEQYF.

J is TRBJ2-5 and V is TRBV19, with TRBD2 matching 10 bases. CDR3 size: 16 residues. V lost 4 bases and J lost 4; bases outside the gene matches: 9. Germline lookup yields CDR1 LNHDA and CDR2 SQIVND (reference sequence). The CDR3 region is CASSTNLAGGRETQYF. The CDR3 coding sequence is TGTGCCAGTAGTACAAATTTAGCGGGGGGAAGAGAGACCCAGTACTTC.

About this clone: Other nucleotide sequences from this sample produce the same CDR3. The chain employs TRBV5-1 and TRBJ1-4, with D maybe TRBD1 (5 bases). Germline V CDR1 and CDR2: SGHRS, YFSETQ. The CDR3 runs to 15 residues. V was clipped by 0 bases and J by 2 bases, with 8 bases between them. The CDR3 DNA reads TGCGCCAGCAGCTTGGAGGGGTCGACTAATGAAAAACTGTTTTTT. Amino acids: CASSLEGSTNEKLFF.

The chain joins TRBV7-8 to TRBJ1-5; no firm D call. The CDR3 is 14 amino acids. Germline loops: CDR1 SGHVS, CDR2 FQNEAQ. V was cut by 1 base and J by 7 bases, with 11 bases left in between. CDR3 amino acids: CASSLGRDRQPQHF. As DNA, the CDR3 is TGTGCCAGCAGCTTAGGTAGGGATAGGCAGCCCCAGCATTTT.

In nucleotides, the CDR3 is TGCGCCAGCAGCTTGGTATCTTGGGACAGGGGAACTAGGAACACTGAAGCTTTCTTT. Amino acid sequence: CASSLVSWDRGTRNTEAFF. The chain carries TRBV5-1 and TRBJ1-1; 10 bases are a match to TRBD1. CDR1 is SGHRS, CDR2 YFSETQ, per germline. Germline trimming cut 0 bases from V and 1 base from J; bases unmatched to any gene: 12. This CDR3 is 19 amino acids long.

This chain joins TRBV28 and TRBJ1-2, with D perhaps TRBD1 (5 bases). Trimming took off 6 bases at V and 7 bases at J, with 9 bases between the two ends. CDR1 is MDHEN, CDR2 SYDVKM, per germline. This CDR3 has 11 residues. The DNA of the CDR3 is TGTGCCAGCAGGGGGGGGGTTGGCTACACCTTC. Protein product: CASRGGVGYTF.

J is TRBJ1-1 and V is TRBV19; D might be TRBD1 (6 bases). CDR3 size: 17 residues. The germline V gene encodes CDR1 LNHDA and CDR2 SQIVND (reference sequence). Deletions cut 5 bases from V and 4 bases from J, with 23 bases between. The CDR3 region has the DNA TGTGCCAGTAGTTCCCACCATAGCGGGGGGCTCGGCACTGAAGCTTTCTTT. Protein product: CASSSHHSGGLGTEAFF.

The chain has TRBV5-1 and TRBJ2-7; D not resolved. This CDR3 spans 14 amino acids. V was clipped by 7 bases and J by 0 bases, with 14 bases between them. Germline V lookup: CDR1 SGHRS, CDR2 YFSETQ. CDR3 in DNA: TGCGCCAGCGCGTTAGTGGGCGGCTCCTACGAGCAGTACTTC. Amino acids: CASALVGGSYEQYF.

Here the CDR3 reads CASSLGPGGDSGELFF. CDR3 coding DNA: TGCGCCAGCAGCTTGGGCCCTGGTGGGGACTCCGGGGAGCTGTTTTTT. The chain combines TRBV5-1 with TRBJ2-2; weak D call: TRBD2 (6 bases). The CDR3 sequence is 16 residues long. The V end lost 0 bases, the J end lost 6 bases, and 15 bases lay between the germline ends. CDR1 and CDR2 (germline): SGHRS, YFSETQ.

The chain links TRBV4-1 to TRBJ1-2, with 11 bases lining up with TRBD1. The CDR3 extends over 18 amino acids. CDR1 and CDR2 from the germline V gene are MGHRA and YSYEKL. Trimming removed 5 bases from V and 3 bases from J; junction bases left unmatched: 14. The CDR3 sequence is CASSESGQGARWDYGYTF. CDR3 in DNA: TGCGCCAGCAGCGAAAGTGGACAGGGGGCGCGCTGGGACTATGGCTACACCTTC.

The chain employs TRBV5-1 and TRBJ1-1; D perhaps matches TRBD1 (5 bases). CDR3 length: 11 amino acids. Germline CDR1 and CDR2: SGHRS and YFSETQ. V was shortened by 7 bases and J by 8 bases, with 12 bases between the two germline ends. The CDR3 here is CASRSGGEAFF. The CDR3 bases are TGCGCCAGCCGTTCCGGGGGGGAAGCTTTCTTT.

This clone was seen a single time. The J gene is TRBJ1-4, the V gene TRBV6-5; D might be TRBD1 (6 bases). The CDR3 length is 14 residues. Germline CDR1 reads MNHEY; CDR2 reads SVGAGI. Trimming removed 6 bases at V and 8 bases at J, with 16 bases between. The CDR3 DNA reads as TGTGCCAGCAGCGAAACAGGGAGCAACGAAAAACTGTTTTTT. Protein product: CASSETGSNEKLFF.

On this clone itself: Other DNA sequences from this sample encode an identical CDR3 as well. The V gene is TRBV5-1, the J gene TRBJ2-3; the D is unclear. The V and J ends lost 1 base and 0 bases respectively, with 9 bases between them. The CDR3 is 15 residues long. CDR1 is SGHRS, CDR2 YFSETQ, per germline. The CDR3, as DNA: TGCGCCAGCAGCTTGCAGTCGCCTAGCACAGATACGCAGTATTTT. Its protein is CASSLQSPSTDTQYF. Full variable domain (missing parts from reference TRBV5-1 and TRBJ2-3): KAGVTQTPRYLIKTRGQQVTLSCSPISGHRSVSWYQQTPGQGLQFLFEYFSETQRNKGNFPGRFSGRQFSNSRSEMNVSTLELGDSALYLCASSLQSPSTDTQYFGPGTRLTVL.

This chain joins TRBV6-6 and TRBJ1-2, with D perhaps matching TRBD1 (6 bases). The germline gives CDR1 MNHNY, CDR2 SVGAGI (reference sequence). Trimming left V 2 bases short and J 3 bases short, with 7 bases between. This CDR3 is built from 13 residues. The CDR3 region is CASSYAGDYGYTF. CDR3 DNA: TGTGCCAGCAGTTACGCAGGGGACTATGGCTACACCTTC.

The rearrangement links TRBV10-3 to TRBJ1-2; possibly TRBD1 for D (6 bases). There are 14 residues in the CDR3. Germline V lookup: CDR1 ENHRY, CDR2 SYGVKD. The V gene lost 6 bases and the J gene lost 11 bases, with 22 bases spanning the gap. The CDR3 region is CAIRPDPGHPGYTF. The CDR3 DNA is TGTGCCATCAGGCCCGACCCGGGACACCCCGGGTACACCTTC.

The chain couples TRBV6-6 to TRBJ2-7; D remains ambiguous. Germline CDR1 and CDR2: MNHNY and SVGAGI (reference sequence). This CDR3 has 12 amino acids. Trimming shortened V by 4 bases and J by 6 bases, and 10 bases separated the two germline ends. The CDR3 protein is CASSSRTGEQYF. Written as DNA, the CDR3 is TGTGCCAGCAGTTCGAGAACCGGCGAGCAGTACTTC.

The chain is built from TRBV30 and TRBJ2-3, with D maybe TRBD2 (5 bases). Trimming cost V 4 bases and J 5 bases, with 7 bases left between them. The CDR3 sequence is 11 residues long. CDR1 is GTSNPN, CDR2 SVGIG, per germline (reference sequence). Here the CDR3 DNA reads TGTGCCTGGAAACTAGAAGATACGCAGTATTTT. Amino acid sequence: CAWKLEDTQYF.

The V call is TRBV11-3, the J call TRBJ2-7, with 9 bases lining up with TRBD1. Germline CDR1 and CDR2: SGHNT and YENEEA. The CDR3 runs 16 residues. Trimming at V came to 5 bases and at J to 6 bases, leaving 14 bases not matched to a gene. CDR3 loop: CASSPRPGTGILEQYF. In DNA form, the CDR3 reads TGTGCCAGCAGCCCCCGACCCGGGACAGGGATTCTCGAGCAGTACTTC.

The chain joins TRBV5-1 to TRBJ1-1, with 7 bases that match TRBD1. This CDR3 region has 14 residues. Germline V gives CDR1 SGHRS, CDR2 YFSETQ. V was pared by 0 bases and J by 10 bases, with 9 bases of the junction left unmatched. As DNA, the CDR3 is TGCGCCAGCAGCTTGGTAACTGGACAGGATCCAGCTTTCTTT. This gives the protein CASSLVTGQDPAFF. Combining the CDR3 with reference TRBV5-1 and TRBJ1-1 gives the whole variable domain KAGVTQTPRYLIKTRGQQVTLSCSPISGHRSVSWYQQTPGQGLQFLFEYFSETQRNKGNFPGRFSGRQFSNSRSEMNVSTLELGDSALYLCASSLVTGQDPAFFGQGTRLTVV.

The V gene is TRBV6-6, the J gene TRBJ2-1, with 14 bases matching TRBD2. Per the germline V gene, CDR1 is MNHNY and CDR2 is SVGAGI (reference sequence). J gave up 11 bases and V 6 bases, and 3 bases lay outside the gene matches. This CDR3 has 13 amino acids. CDR3 residues: CASRGTSGGKQFF. The CDR3 DNA follows: TGTGCCAGCAGGGGGACTAGCGGGGGAAAGCAGTTCTTC.

This rearrangement joins TRBV6-5 to TRBJ2-6; 8 bases are shared with TRBD1. This CDR3 contains 15 residues. The J segment lost 0 bases and the V segment lost 6 bases, leaving 1 base of the junction unmatched. Germline V lookup: CDR1 MNHEY, CDR2 SVGAGI. The CDR3 protein is CASRDRASGANVLTF. CDR3 DNA: TGTGCCAGCAGGGACAGGGCCTCTGGGGCCAACGTCCTGACTTTC.